The 8 T cell receptor beta chains below come from one sample, sequenced in a study of blood T cell repertoires in COVID-19. Here immunoSEQ multiplex PCR was the method, and the copy in TCRdb shows in-frame clones only, minus some. The table shows 250,000 to 300,000 clones, with around nine tenths occurring only once. Sequences were obtained from peripheral blood. The receptors here all came from a woman between 40 and 55 years old who had recovered from COVID-19.

The sample holds one count of this clone. CDR3: CASRLAPDEQFF. The CDR3 DNA reads as TGTGCCAGCAGGTTAGCGCCCGATGAGCAGTTCTTC. The V call is TRBV5-5, the J call TRBJ2-1; perhaps TRBD2 as D (5 bases). V was clipped by 5 bases and J by 8 bases, with 11 bases between them. Germline V CDR1 and CDR2: SGHKS, YYEKEE (reference sequence). The CDR3 has 12 residues.

The V gene is TRBV7-2, the J gene TRBJ1-3, with D uncertain. The CDR3 is made up of 11 amino acids. Germline-derived CDR1 and CDR2 are SGHTA and FQGNSA. V lost 5 bases to trimming and J lost 8 bases, with 7 bases between them. CDR3 amino acids: CASSPMDTIYF. The DNA of the CDR3 is TGTGCCAGCAGCCCTATGGACACCATATATTTT. Using reference TRBV7-2 and TRBJ1-3 for the parts outside the CDR3, the full variable domain is GAGVSQSPSNKVTEKGKDVELRCDPISGHTALYWYRQSLGQGLEFLIYFQGNSAPDKSGLPSDRFSAERTGGSVSTLTIQRTQQEDSAVYLCASSPMDTIYFGEGSWLTVV.

V is TRBV11-3 and J is TRBJ2-2; TRBD2 aligns across 8 bases. V shed 5 bases and J 6 bases; nucleotides not matched to a gene: 5. The CDR3 spans 14 residues. Germline lookup yields CDR1 SGHNT and CDR2 YENEEA. The CDR3 region has the DNA TGTGCCAGCAGCCGGCGGGAGGCCCCCGGGGAGCTGTTTTTT. This gives the protein CASSRREAPGELFF.

This chain links TRBV7-9 with TRBJ2-3; a possible D gene is TRBD1 (5 bases). This CDR3 region has 13 residues. Between the trimmed V and J ends, which lost 5 bases and 1 base, there was a span of 7 bases. CDR1 is SEHNR, CDR2 FQNEAQ, per germline (reference sequence). The CDR3 is CASSQGGTDTQYF. For the CDR3, the DNA is TGTGCCAGCAGCCAGGGCGGCACAGATACGCAGTATTTT.

This chain connects TRBV18 to TRBJ1-4; D remains unclear. Germline CDR1 is KGHSH and CDR2 is LQKENI. This CDR3 spans 15 amino acids. V was trimmed by 0 bases and J by 8 bases, leaving 13 bases between them. The CDR3 DNA reads as TGTGCCAGCTCACCACCTACTGCGTCGGGGGAAAAACTGTTTTTT. Protein sequence: CASSPPTASGEKLFF.

This sequence joins TRBV20-1 and TRBJ2-1; 8 bases agree with TRBD2. The V gene's germline CDR1 is DFQATT and CDR2 SNEGSKA (reference sequence). The CDR3 totals 14 residues. The junction had 8 bases not matched to a gene; V was cut back by 3 bases and J by 7 bases. As DNA, the CDR3 is TGCAGTGCTAGTCTGGGACTAGTTTGGAATGAGCAGTTCTTC. This translates into CSASLGLVWNEQFF.

The J gene is TRBJ1-2, the V gene TRBV19; D remains unclear. The CDR3 has 14 amino acids. V lost 7 bases, J lost 2 bases, and 14 bases lay in between. Germline V lookup: CDR1 LNHDA, CDR2 SQIVND (reference sequence). The CDR3, as DNA: TGTGCCAGTATGACACACCGACCCAACTATGGCTACACCTTC. It yields the protein CASMTHRPNYGYTF.

This chain joins TRBV6-2 or TRBV6-3 and TRBJ2-1; D is possibly TRBD2 (5 bases). V lost 6 bases to trimming and J lost 4 bases, with 13 bases between them. The CDR3 runs to 14 residues. CDR1 and CDR2 from the germline V gene are MNHEY and SVGEGT. The CDR3, as DNA: TGTGCCAGCAGCGGTGACCGGGGTTACAATGAGCAGTTCTTC. The encoded protein is CASSGDRGYNEQFF.